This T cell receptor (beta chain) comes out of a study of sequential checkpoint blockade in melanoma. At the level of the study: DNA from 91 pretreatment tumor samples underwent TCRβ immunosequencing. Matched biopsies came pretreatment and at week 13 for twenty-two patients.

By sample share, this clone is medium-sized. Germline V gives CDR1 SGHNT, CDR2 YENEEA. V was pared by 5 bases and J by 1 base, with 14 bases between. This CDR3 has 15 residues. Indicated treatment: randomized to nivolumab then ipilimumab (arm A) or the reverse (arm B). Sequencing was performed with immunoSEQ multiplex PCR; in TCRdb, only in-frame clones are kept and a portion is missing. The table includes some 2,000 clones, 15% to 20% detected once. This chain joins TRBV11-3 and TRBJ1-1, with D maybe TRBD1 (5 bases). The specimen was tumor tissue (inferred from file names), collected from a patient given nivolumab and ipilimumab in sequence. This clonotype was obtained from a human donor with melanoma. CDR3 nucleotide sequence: TGTGCCAGCAGCCCGACAGCTTGGGGGAACACTGAAGCTTTCTTT. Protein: CASSPTAWGNTEAFF.